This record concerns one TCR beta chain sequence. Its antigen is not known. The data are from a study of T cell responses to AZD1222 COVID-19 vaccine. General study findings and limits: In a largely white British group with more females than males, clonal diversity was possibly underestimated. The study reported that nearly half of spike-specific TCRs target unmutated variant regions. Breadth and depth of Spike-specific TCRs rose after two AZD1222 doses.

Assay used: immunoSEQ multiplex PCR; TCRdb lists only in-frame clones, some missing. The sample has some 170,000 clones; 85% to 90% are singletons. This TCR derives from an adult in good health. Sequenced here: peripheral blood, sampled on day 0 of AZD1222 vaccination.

The CDR3 sequence is CASSLGINYNEQFF. The CDR3 DNA is TGTGCCAGCAGTTTAGGAATTAACTACAATGAGCAGTTCTTC. The rearrangement links TRBV27 to TRBJ2-1; D remains unclear. The CDR3 length is 14 residues. Germline V gene data show CDR1 as MNHEY and CDR2 as SMNVEV (reference sequence). V was pared by 2 bases and J by 3 bases, with 8 bases between.